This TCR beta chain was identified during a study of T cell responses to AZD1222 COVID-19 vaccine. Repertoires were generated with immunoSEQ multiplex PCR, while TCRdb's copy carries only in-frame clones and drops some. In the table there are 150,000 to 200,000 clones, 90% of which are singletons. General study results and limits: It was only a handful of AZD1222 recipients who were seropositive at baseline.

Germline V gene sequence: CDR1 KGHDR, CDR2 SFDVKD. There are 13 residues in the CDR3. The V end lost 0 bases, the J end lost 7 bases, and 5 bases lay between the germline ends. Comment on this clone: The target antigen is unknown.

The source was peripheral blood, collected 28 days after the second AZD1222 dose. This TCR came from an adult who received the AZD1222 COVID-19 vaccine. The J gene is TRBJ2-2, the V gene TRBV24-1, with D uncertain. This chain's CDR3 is CATSDLLGGELFF. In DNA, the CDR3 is TGTGCCACCAGTGATTTGCTGGGCGGGGAGCTGTTTTTT.